The sequence of this T cell receptor (beta chain) was determined in a study of shared clonotypes between healthy human individuals (dated by TCRdb to about 2020). With regard to the full study: Two women and three men aged 18 to 49 years were included in the cohort. Per donor, three plates each were used for CD4 naive and CD4 memory, two for CD8 naive, and one for CD8 memory. To estimate repertoire size and how much clonotype sharing occurs between individuals, the study deeply sequenced the blood TCR repertoires of about 5 healthy adults. Libraries were prepared and TCR repertoires were sequenced by different laboratories using diverse techniques, in order to increase sequencing depth and limit assay-specific biases. Per donor, leukapheresis produced somewhere between about 0.8 and 9 billion PBMCs. General conclusions and limits of the study: Estimated clonotype richness was generally larger for naive than for memory subsets. Based on pairwise subsampling, the degree of clonotype sharing among donors was expected to be affected by sequencing depth. Across a handful of donors, around 5.4% of naive CD4, around 3.3% of naive CD8, around 2.1% of memory CD4, and 0.4% of memory CD8 clonotypes were shared. Higher generation probabilities were observed for clonotypes shared by all four sorted-subset donors than for non-shared clonotypes. Sampling was restricted to blood, and TCR repertoires in tissues likely differ from the TCR repertoires found in blood. Rarefaction of sorted-subset datasets indicated incomplete sequencing despite the large sequencing depth. Because the study included a small number of donors, the genetic and exposure-history diversity represented was limited.

In the germline V gene, CDR1 corresponds to SGHVS and CDR2 to FQNEAQ. The CDR3 runs 16 amino acids, cysteine and phenylalanine included. This entry keeps only the CDR3 DNA: 48 bases, framed from base 1. Here V drops 5 bases and J drops 2 bases, and the junction holds 10 bases not matched to any gene. TCR CDR3 regions were amplified from genomic DNA by multiplex PCR using the deep immunoSEQ assay. Genomic DNA extracted from each cell subset was distributed evenly over all wells of several immunoSEQ 96-well plates, and each plate served as one replicate. For sorted subsets, around 200 ng genomic DNA, equal to 30,000 or so T cell genomes, was loaded into each replicate PCR. Purified libraries were quantified with a Qubit 3.0 fluorometer, sized on a Bioanalyzer 2100, and re-quantified with the KAPA Library Quantification kit. Every immunoSEQ 96-well plate was sequenced on a dedicated single-read 150-cycle Illumina NextSeq 550 flow cell. Concerning the study's data processing: Because the immunoSEQ output included only junctional sequences and no quality scores, the filtering could not be the same as the filtering used for full-length reads. Sequences were annotated with PyIR, a Python wrapper for IgBLAST v1.9, and V/J genes and CDR3 were assigned using IMGT germline references. Reads were removed for weak V/J assignments (E-value above 1e-6), missing CDR3, stop codons, out-of-frame junctions, or ambiguous translated residues. A V3J clonotype was defined by an identical inferred V gene, J gene, and CDR3 amino acid sequence. The percentage overlap between two repertoires was calculated by dividing the number of shared unique clonotypes by the size of the smaller repertoire. Repertoire richness was assessed with RTK rarefaction, the Chao1 estimator, and Recon v2.1 estimates of unobserved clonotypes. OLGA was used to compute generation probabilities for all TCRbeta clonotypes that the gDNA method yielded from a handful of donors. Here the immuneACCESS table is served through TCRdb, limited to in-frame sequences with V and J called. Missing clones are a known gap in these copies; in checked studies unresolved V genes cover under half, and the rest lacks a known reason. That table gives V, J and clone size, and the DNA gave D and trimming. Present in this sample are roughly 1.4 million clones, approximately 98.5% of which were seen just once. Approximately 0.4% of the sample lies in the top ten.

For this clone: The clone's antigen remains unknown. Per-nucleotide qualities are absent, and no much larger clonotype sits a single base away.

The donors were healthy, HIV-negative adults with no recently reported acute infections or vaccinations. Every donor was a Caucasian adult living in Nashville, Tennessee, USA. CD4+ T cells were enriched by magnetic negative selection, after which naive cells were positively selected on CD45RA and the negative fraction was taken as the memory subset. After blood collection by leukapheresis, PBMCs were isolated using Ficoll-Histopaque density gradient centrifugation and then cryopreserved in the vapor phase of liquid nitrogen. Purity and quantity of every magnetically sorted T cell population were checked by analytical flow cytometry. From each sorted fraction, genomic DNA was isolated and quantified by UV absorbance on a Nanodrop 2000c.

Sequencing input: naive CD4+ T cells sorted from blood. This specimen's cell subset or site label, per the study, means: CD45RA+ positively selected. This clonotype originated in a man aged 30 to 39 in good health. Here the chain combines TRBV7-8 and TRBJ2-7, with TRBD1 matching 9 junction bases. The CDR3 in this case is CASSALVGTGTYEQYF. The DNA sequence reads TGTGCCAGCAGCGCCTTGGTAGGGACAGGGACCTACGAGCAGTACTTC.